These 25 T cell receptor beta chains share one sample of origin, sequenced in a study of T cell repertoires in cytomegalovirus infection. TCRdb independently ran MiXCR on the reads; one entry per CDR3 protein. The sample lists about 470,000 distinct CDR3 sequences; roughly 46% were seen once. Their recognized antigens are unknown. Sequences were derived from cultured PBMCs, sampled from culture after CMV antigen stimulation. These receptor sequences come from a human donor in good health (CMV status not recorded). Some clones in this sample may be carry-over from other donors' samples.

This clonotype was seen a few times. V and J are TRBV6-1 and TRBJ1-5; possible D gene TRBD1, 6 bases. The CDR3 spans 13 residues. The germline gives CDR1 MNHNS, CDR2 SASEGT. V gave up 6 bases and J gave up 4 bases, with 10 bases separating them. The CDR3: CASRITGNQPQHF. The CDR3 nucleotides read TGTGCCAGCAGAATTACAGGGAATCAGCCCCAGCATTTT.

The V and J genes are TRBV7-6 and TRBJ2-7, with D perhaps given as TRBD1 or TRBD2 (5 bases each). The CDR3 has 12 residues. V was shortened by 6 bases and J by 5 bases, with 11 bases between the two germline ends. CDR1 is SGHVS and CDR2 is FNYEAQ in the germline V gene. CDR3 residues: CASSFVGDEQYF. The CDR3 DNA is TGTGCCAGCAGTTTCGTGGGGGACGAGCAGTACTTC.

Here the CDR3 reads CSARGWTVHYEQYF. The CDR3 bases are TGCAGTGCTAGAGGTTGGACGGTGCACTACGAGCAGTACTTC. This chain joins TRBV20-1 and TRBJ2-7, with D uncertain. This CDR3 contains 14 residues. Germline assignment: CDR1 DFQATT and CDR2 SNEGSKA (reference sequence). V was pared by 1 base and J by 3 bases, with 13 bases between.

This clonotype came up a few times. This chain links TRBV6-2 or TRBV6-3 with TRBJ1-5; 10 bases map to TRBD1. Germline V gene sequence: CDR1 MNHEY, CDR2 SVGEGT. This CDR3 has 18 amino acids. V trimming: 5 bases; J trimming: 2 bases; junction bases outside the gene matches: 12. CDR3 coding DNA: TGTGCCAGCAGTACCGACCGGGACAGGGGTCTCGGCAATCAGCCCCAGCATTTT. Translated: CASSTDRDRGLGNQPQHF.

The V gene is TRBV7-2, the J gene TRBJ1-4; D may be TRBD1 (6 bases). V gave up 6 bases and J gave up 2 bases, with 13 bases separating them. The CDR3 runs to 15 residues. Per the germline V gene, CDR1 is SGHTA and CDR2 is FQGNSA. CDR3 bases: TGTGCCAGCAGGGCCCAGGGGTACACTAATGAAAAACTGTTTTTT. Amino acids: CASRAQGYTNEKLFF.

The gene calls are TRBV6-5 and TRBJ1-4; D possibly corresponds to TRBD1 (6 bases). Germline V CDR1 and CDR2: MNHEY, SVGAGI. V lost 5 bases and J 3 bases, leaving 10 bases between the germline ends. The CDR3 is 14 residues long. This CDR3 is CASSKGVPNEKLFF. The CDR3 DNA follows: TGTGCCAGCAGTAAGGGGGTTCCTAATGAAAAACTGTTTTTT.

The chain couples TRBV11-2 to TRBJ2-4; D is ambiguous. The CDR3 consists of 12 residues. Germline V gene sequence: CDR1 SGHAT, CDR2 FQNNGV. V shed 5 bases and J shed 10 bases, with 12 bases lying between them. The CDR3 protein is CASSGNSIIQYF. In DNA form, the CDR3 reads TGTGCCAGCAGCGGTAACAGTATTATTCAGTACTTC.

The rearrangement uses TRBV20-1 and TRBJ1-5; tentatively, D is TRBD1 (6 bases). This CDR3 contains 15 residues. V gave up 4 bases and J gave up 6 bases, with 19 bases separating them. Germline loops: CDR1 DFQATT, CDR2 SNEGSKA (reference sequence). In DNA form, the CDR3 reads TGCAGTGCTAAGGGTAGGAGGGGGGGGAGTCAGCCCCAGCATTTT. Translating gives CSAKGRRGGSQPQHF.

This sequence joins TRBV7-8 and TRBJ1-5; D gene ambiguous. The germline CDR1 and CDR2 sequences are SGHVS and FQNEAQ. Trimming shortened V by 6 bases and J by 4 bases, and 13 bases separated the two germline ends. There are 14 residues in the CDR3. The CDR3 nucleotides read TGTGCCAGCAGTTCCCCCTTAGGGAATCAGCCCCAGCATTTT. Translation gives CASSSPLGNQPQHF.

The rearrangement uses TRBV7-9 and TRBJ1-4, with TRBD1 matching 7 bases. The CDR3 spans 14 residues. Trimming cost V 6 bases and J 4 bases; bases outside gene matches: 5. Germline-derived CDR1 and CDR2 are SEHNR and FQNEAQ (reference sequence). The CDR3 loop reads CASRFGTVNEKLFF. The CDR3 DNA reads TGTGCCAGCAGGTTCGGGACAGTTAATGAAAAACTGTTTTTT.

This clonotype was seen at least ten times. The chain is built from TRBV7-2 and TRBJ2-7; D is unresolved. Per the germline V gene, CDR1 is SGHTA and CDR2 is FQGNSA. CDR3 length: 14 residues. The ends were cut back, 1 base at V and 1 base at J, with 8 bases in the middle. The CDR3 DNA follows: TGTGCCAGCAGCTTAGACTGGCAATCCTACGAGCAGTACTTC. Residues: CASSLDWQSYEQYF.

A remark on this clonotype: The CDR3 does not end in the conserved phenylalanine or tryptophan, so this is likely a read error. The chain carries TRBV27 and TRBJ2-1, with 10 bases identical to TRBD2. V lost 3 bases to trimming and J lost 5 bases; unmatched junction nucleotides: 4. From germline, CDR1 is MNHEY and CDR2 SMNVEV (reference sequence). The CDR3 spans 15 residues. The CDR3 loop is CASSFGLAGDNEQFL. As DNA, the CDR3 is TGTGCCAGCAGTTTTGGGCTAGCGGGAGACAATGAGCAGTTCTTA.

There are many counts of this clonotype. V is TRBV7-2 and J is TRBJ2-1, with 13 bases lining up with TRBD2. Germline V gene data show CDR1 as SGHTA and CDR2 as FQGNSA. With 2 bases clipped from V and 0 bases from J, the junction kept 10 bases outside the gene matches. This CDR3 is 20 amino acids long. DNA of the CDR3: TGTGCCAGCAGCTTAAGCACTAGCGGGAGGGTTTTCGTCTCCTACAATGAGCAGTTCTTC. Residues: CASSLSTSGRVFVSYNEQFF. Drawing the rest from reference TRBV7-2 and TRBJ2-1, the complete variable domain is GAGVSQSPSNKVTEKGKDVELRCDPISGHTALYWYRQSLGQGLEFLIYFQGNSAPDKSGLPSDRFSAERTGGSVSTLTIQRTQQEDSAVYLCASSLSTSGRVFVSYNEQFFGPGTRLTVL.

The V gene is TRBV9, the J gene TRBJ2-7; possibly TRBD1 or TRBD2 for D (5 bases each). The CDR3 loop spans 15 amino acids. The ends were cut back, 1 base at V and 2 bases at J, with 13 bases in the middle. The germline V gene encodes CDR1 SGDLS and CDR2 YYNGEE. CDR3 amino acids: CASSVSGLAAYEQYF. In DNA form, the CDR3 reads TGTGCCAGCAGCGTATCGGGGCTAGCCGCCTACGAGCAGTACTTC.

This chain connects TRBV12-5 to TRBJ2-2, with D perhaps being TRBD1 or TRBD2 (6 bases each). From germline, CDR1 is LGHNT and CDR2 FRNRAP. With 8 bases removed from V and 2 bases from J, the gap between germline ends came to 21 bases. The CDR3 has 17 amino acids. The CDR3 here is CASMATWGDINTGELFF. CDR3 sequence (DNA): TGTGCTAGTATGGCCACCTGGGGGGACATCAACACCGGGGAGCTGTTTTTT.

This rearrangement joins TRBV7-8 to TRBJ2-5; unclear D gene. V lost 1 base, J lost 4 bases, and 10 bases lay in between. The CDR3 has 14 amino acids. Per the germline V gene, CDR1 is SGHVS and CDR2 is FQNEAQ. CDR3 DNA sequence: TGTGCCAGCAGCTTAGAAGGGCCGCGAGAGACCCAGTACTTC. Translation: CASSLEGPRETQYF.

This chain joins TRBV10-3 and TRBJ2-3; TRBD2 matches 12 bases. This CDR3 region has 14 residues. Germline values: CDR1 ENHRY, CDR2 SYGVKD. With 10 bases clipped from V and 6 bases from J, the junction kept 8 bases outside the gene matches. CDR3 loop: CASRTSGTEDTQYF. The CDR3 nucleotides are TGTGCCAGCCGGACTAGCGGGACGGAGGATACGCAGTATTTT.

The J gene is TRBJ1-5, the V gene TRBV19; TRBD1 matches 10 bases. The CDR3 covers 15 residues. V lost 1 base, J lost 9 bases, and 6 bases stayed unmatched. The V gene's germline CDR1 is LNHDA and CDR2 SQIVND (reference sequence). Here the CDR3 DNA reads TGTGCCAGTAGTATAGCCGGGACAGGGGTATGGCCCCAGCATTTT. Protein: CASSIAGTGVWPQHF.

The chain couples TRBV7-8 to TRBJ2-5, with 9 bases fitting TRBD2. The V segment lost 5 bases and the J segment 0 bases; nucleotides outside the gene matches: 10. CDR1 and CDR2 from the germline V gene are SGHVS and FQNEAQ. The CDR3 is 17 residues long. Here the CDR3 DNA reads TGTGCCAGCAGCCATCGGGGCGGGGGGGTGTACCAAGAGACCCAGTACTTC. Its translation: CASSHRGGGVYQETQYF.

The chain recombines TRBV24-1 with TRBJ2-5, with TRBD2 as a possible D gene (5 bases). This CDR3 comprises 15 residues. From germline, CDR1 is KGHDR and CDR2 SFDVKD. The ends were cut back, 0 bases at V and 5 bases at J, with 12 bases in the middle. CDR3 DNA: TGTGCCACCAGTGATTTGCGGGGTACTGGGGAGACCCAGTACTTC. It encodes CATSDLRGTGETQYF.

V usage is TRBV20-1 and J usage is TRBJ2-1, with 13 bases matching TRBD2. Germline loops: CDR1 DFQATT, CDR2 SNEGSKA (reference sequence). The CDR3 totals 13 residues. The V gene end was trimmed by 3 bases and the J gene end by 10 bases; junction bases not matched to a gene: 3. The CDR3: CSASQTSGGEQFF. In DNA form, the CDR3 reads TGCAGTGCTAGCCAGACTAGCGGGGGGGAGCAGTTCTTC.

This clonotype was observed a few times. The chain couples TRBV7-2 to TRBJ2-7; maybe TRBD1 (7 bases). Trimming took off 5 bases at V and 4 bases at J, with 21 bases between the two ends. Germline V lookup: CDR1 SGHTA, CDR2 FQGNSA. This CDR3 region has 16 residues. DNA of the CDR3: TGTGCCAGCAGCCCGCGGGGACAGTACTTTAGGTACGAGCAGTACTTC. It translates to CASSPRGQYFRYEQYF.

The V gene is TRBV7-2, the J gene TRBJ2-5, with 13 bases matching TRBD2. Germline V gene data show CDR1 as SGHTA and CDR2 as FQGNSA. J gave up 5 bases and V 3 bases, and 3 bases lay outside the gene matches. This CDR3 has 15 residues. This CDR3 is CASSLGTSGIETQYF. CDR3 bases: TGTGCCAGCAGCTTGGGGACTAGCGGGATTGAGACCCAGTACTTC.

The chain joins TRBV6-5 to TRBJ1-2, with TRBD1 identical over 10 bases. The CDR3 covers 14 residues. Trimming took 5 bases from V and 7 from J; bases not matched to a gene: 7. Germline CDR1 is MNHEY and CDR2 is SVGAGI. The CDR3 here is CASSLGTGESGYTF. The CDR3 DNA sequence: TGTGCCAGCAGTCTCGGGACAGGGGAGTCTGGCTACACCTTC.

This clonotype was counted between two and nine times. The V call is TRBV5-1, the J call TRBJ2-2; TRBD2 matches 14 bases. Germline V lookup: CDR1 SGHRS, CDR2 YFSETQ. The ends lost 4 bases at V and 0 bases at J; junction bases unmatched: 2. The length of the CDR3 is 17 residues. The chain's CDR3 is CASSKTSGRANTGELFF. CDR3 nucleotide sequence: TGCGCCAGCAGCAAGACTAGCGGGAGGGCGAACACCGGGGAGCTGTTTTTT.